This TCR beta chain comes out of a study of PD-L1 blockade in urothelial cancer (dated by TCRdb to the late 2010s). Turning to the overall study: All patients started therapy around 2014 and received atezolizumab 1,200 mg intravenously every 3 weeks. Blood samples were analyzed at 3 weeks after treatment start (second dose) and at 6 weeks after treatment start. The study was an exploratory multi-omic analysis of somatic, immune and clinical correlates of response to PD-L1 blockade with atezolizumab in urothelial cancer. Pretreatment tumor samples and matched peripheral blood, collected serially before and after atezolizumab treatment, underwent TCR sequencing. Whole exome sequencing and RNA sequencing of pretreatment tumors were performed alongside TCR sequencing in the same patients. Blood samples gave median yields of 141,255 T cells and 80,000 or so unique TCRs, along with a median clonality of approximately 0.084. Durable clinical benefit was achieved by nine patients and was not achieved by 20 patients. Pretreatment blood TCR-seq was available for 27 to 30 patients, at least one posttreatment blood collection was obtained for around 25 patients, and tumor TCR-seq was available for around 25 patients. Progression-free survival longer than 6 months counted as durable clinical benefit, and TCR features were additionally tested against both progression-free and overall survival. An ECOG performance status of 0 or 1 was recorded for the patients, and 0 to 3 prior chemotherapy regimens had been received by the patients. About 90% of the roughly 29 patients were males with bladder-origin urothelial cancer, and about 65% of the roughly 30 reported a prior smoking history.

The V end loses 6 bases and the J end loses 8 bases, and a stretch of 20 bases separates them. The cysteine opens and the phenylalanine closes a CDR3 of 14 amino acids. Only the CDR3 DNA stays, 42 bases, in frame from base 1. Reading the germline V gene gives CDR1 SGHAT and CDR2 FQNNGV. The sample's time point label is to be understood as: peripheral blood 6 weeks after treatment start. The cohort comprised fewer than 35 patients with locally advanced or metastatic urothelial carcinoma treated at Memorial Sloan Kettering on a trial protocol. Peripheral blood mononuclear cells were collected from each patient pretreatment and during treatment, giving between 1 and 8 total time points per patient. The Qiagen DNeasy Blood extraction kit was used to purify genomic DNA from total PBMCs and tumor samples. PBMCs were collected pretreatment and during treatment, and were isolated and stored as previously described.

For this clone: Its recognized antigen is unknown. No base-level quality is on record; no much larger clone is a single base apart.

The paper as a whole reports these results and caveats: Improved progression-free and overall survival was found to be associated with pretreatment peripheral blood TCR clonality below the median. Small sample size (n of about 30) and many exploratory analyses mean the results are intended to be hypothesis-generating. At 3 weeks after the start of treatment, tumor-associated TCR clones in peripheral blood had expanded more in patients with durable benefit (n ≈ 20, p = 0.022).

Synthetic TCR analog templates were spiked into each PCR so that absolute template abundance could be estimated from read counts. The immunoSEQ assay used bias-controlled V and J gene primers to amplify TCRbeta CDR3 regions from genomic DNA. Sequencing of rearranged TCRbeta segments was performed at approximately 20X coverage. Concerning the study's data processing: Clustering was used to correct sequencing errors, and CDR3s were annotated against IMGT to assign V, D and J genes. Out-of-frame and stop-codon sequences were excluded, and only productive TCRbeta rearrangements were used in downstream analyses. To compute clonality, Shannon entropy was normalized by the log of the number of unique productive sequences and then subtracted from one. Clones differing between time points or between blood and tumor were identified using Fisher's exact test with Benjamini-Hochberg correction, with an adjusted p below 0.01 applied as the threshold. Sourced from immuneACCESS, this table was stored by TCRdb with only in-frame sequences that have V and J called. A share of the clones is absent; for the studies checked, an unresolved V gene accounts for under half, and the remainder has no known explanation. The V and J calls and the clone size are those of that table, but D and trimming were determined from the DNA. For this sample the table gives about 120,000 clones, of which about 84% were detected only once. The top ten clones comprise 2.4% of the sample.

The chain links TRBV11-2 with TRBJ2-7; perhaps TRBD1 is the D gene, with 5 bases matching. This TCR was recovered from a man aged 50 or older with urothelial cancer. Sequencing used PBMCs, obtained around atezolizumab (anti-PD-L1) treatment. For the CDR3, the sequence is CASRPIRQPRQQYF. The bases are TGTGCCAGCAGACCTATTAGACAGCCAAGACAGCAGTACTTC.